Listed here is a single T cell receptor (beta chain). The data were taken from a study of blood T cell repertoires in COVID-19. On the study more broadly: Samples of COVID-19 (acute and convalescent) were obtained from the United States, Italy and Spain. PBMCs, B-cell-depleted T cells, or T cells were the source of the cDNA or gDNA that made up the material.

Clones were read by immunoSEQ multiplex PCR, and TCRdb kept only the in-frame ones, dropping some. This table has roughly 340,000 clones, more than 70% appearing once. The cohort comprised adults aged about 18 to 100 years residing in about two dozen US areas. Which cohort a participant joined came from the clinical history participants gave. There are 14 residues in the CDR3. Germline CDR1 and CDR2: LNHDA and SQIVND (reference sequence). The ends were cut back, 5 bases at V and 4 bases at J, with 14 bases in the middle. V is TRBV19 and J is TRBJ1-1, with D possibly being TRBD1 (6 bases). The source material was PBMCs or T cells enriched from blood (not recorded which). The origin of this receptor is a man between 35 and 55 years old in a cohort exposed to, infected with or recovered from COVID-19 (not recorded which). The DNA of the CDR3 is TGTGCCAGTAGTTCCACACAGGGCGGCACTGAAGCTTTCTTT. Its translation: CASSSTQGGTEAFF.